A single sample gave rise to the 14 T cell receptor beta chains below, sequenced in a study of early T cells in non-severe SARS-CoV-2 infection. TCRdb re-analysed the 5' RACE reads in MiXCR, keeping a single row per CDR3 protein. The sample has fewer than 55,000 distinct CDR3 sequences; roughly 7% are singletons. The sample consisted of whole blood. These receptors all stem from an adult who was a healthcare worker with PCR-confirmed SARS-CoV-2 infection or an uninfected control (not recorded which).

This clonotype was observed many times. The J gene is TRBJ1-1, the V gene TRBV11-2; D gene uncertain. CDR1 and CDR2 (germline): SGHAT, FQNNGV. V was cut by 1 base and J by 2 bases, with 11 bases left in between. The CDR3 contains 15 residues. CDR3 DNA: TGTGCCAGCAGCTTAGGTACTGGGATAAACACTGAAGCTTTCTTT. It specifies CASSLGTGINTEAFF.

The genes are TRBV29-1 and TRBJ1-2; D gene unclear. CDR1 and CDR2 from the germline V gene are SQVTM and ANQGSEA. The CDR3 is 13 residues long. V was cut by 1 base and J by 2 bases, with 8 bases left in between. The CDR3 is CSVEVGINYGYTF. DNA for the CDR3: TGCAGCGTTGAAGTAGGGATCAACTATGGCTACACCTTC.

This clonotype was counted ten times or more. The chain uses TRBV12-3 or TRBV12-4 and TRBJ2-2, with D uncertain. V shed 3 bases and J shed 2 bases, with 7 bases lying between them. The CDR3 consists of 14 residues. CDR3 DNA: TGTGCCAGCAGTTTGGGGTCAAACACCGGGGAGCTGTTTTTT. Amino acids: CASSLGSNTGELFF.

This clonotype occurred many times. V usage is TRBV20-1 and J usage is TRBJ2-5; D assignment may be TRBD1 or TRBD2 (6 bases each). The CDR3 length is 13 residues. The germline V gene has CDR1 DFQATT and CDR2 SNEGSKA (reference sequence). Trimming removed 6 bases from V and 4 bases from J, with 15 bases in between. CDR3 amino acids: CSAQKEGGETQYF. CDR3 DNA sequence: TGCAGTGCCCAAAAGGAGGGGGGAGAGACCCAGTACTTC.

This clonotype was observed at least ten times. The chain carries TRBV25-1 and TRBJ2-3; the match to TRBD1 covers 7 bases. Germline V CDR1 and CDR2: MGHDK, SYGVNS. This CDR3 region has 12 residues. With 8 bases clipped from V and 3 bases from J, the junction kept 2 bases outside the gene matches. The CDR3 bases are TGTGCCAGCTGCAGGGGGACAGATACGCAGTATTTT. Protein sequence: CASCRGTDTQYF.

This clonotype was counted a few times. The CDR3 bases are TGTGCCAGCAGCCCGGCGGTGTTCACCTACGAGCAGTACTTC. Residues: CASSPAVFTYEQYF. V is TRBV7-9 and J is TRBJ2-7; D remains unclear. This CDR3 is 14 amino acids long. The V and J ends lost 5 bases and 2 bases respectively, with 13 bases between them. Per the germline V gene, CDR1 is SEHNR and CDR2 is FQNEAQ (reference sequence).

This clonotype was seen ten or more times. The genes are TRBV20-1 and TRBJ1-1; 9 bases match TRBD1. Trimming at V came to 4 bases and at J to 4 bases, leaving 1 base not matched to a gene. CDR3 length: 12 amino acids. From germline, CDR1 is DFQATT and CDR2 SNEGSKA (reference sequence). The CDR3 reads CSATTGGTEAFF. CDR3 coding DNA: TGCAGTGCTACGACAGGGGGCACTGAAGCTTTCTTT.

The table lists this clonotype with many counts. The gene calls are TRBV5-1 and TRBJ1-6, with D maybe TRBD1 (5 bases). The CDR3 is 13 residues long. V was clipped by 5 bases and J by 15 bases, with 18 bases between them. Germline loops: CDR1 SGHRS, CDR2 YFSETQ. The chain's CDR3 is CASSWDKPGRLHF. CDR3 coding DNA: TGCGCCAGCAGTTGGGATAAACCGGGACGCCTCCACTTT.

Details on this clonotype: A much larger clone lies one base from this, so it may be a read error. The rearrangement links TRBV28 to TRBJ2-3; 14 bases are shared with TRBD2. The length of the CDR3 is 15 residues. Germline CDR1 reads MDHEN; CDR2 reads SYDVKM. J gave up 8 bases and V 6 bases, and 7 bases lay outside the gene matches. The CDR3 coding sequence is TGTGCCAGCAGCGAGACTAGCGGGAGGGCGGGTACGCAGTATTTT. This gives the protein CASSETSGRAGTQYF.

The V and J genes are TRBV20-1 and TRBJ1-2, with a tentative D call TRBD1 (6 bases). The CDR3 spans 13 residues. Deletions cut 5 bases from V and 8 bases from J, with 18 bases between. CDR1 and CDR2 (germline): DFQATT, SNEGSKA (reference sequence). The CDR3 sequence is CSARLGQAGGYTF. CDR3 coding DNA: TGCAGTGCTCGATTGGGACAAGCGGGCGGCTACACCTTC.

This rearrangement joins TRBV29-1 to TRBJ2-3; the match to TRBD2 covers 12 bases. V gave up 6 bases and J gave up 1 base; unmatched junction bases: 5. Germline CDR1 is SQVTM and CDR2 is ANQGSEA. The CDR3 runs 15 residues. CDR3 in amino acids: CSVLAGGFGTDTQYF. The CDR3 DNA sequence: TGCAGCGTACTAGCGGGGGGTTTCGGCACAGATACGCAGTATTTT.

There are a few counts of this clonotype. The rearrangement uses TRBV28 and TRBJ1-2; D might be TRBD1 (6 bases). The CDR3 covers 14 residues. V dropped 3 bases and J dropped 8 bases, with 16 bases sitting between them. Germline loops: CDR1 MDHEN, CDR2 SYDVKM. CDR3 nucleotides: TGTGCCAGCAGTTTGGTACAGGGAAGTAGCGGCTACACCTTC. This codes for CASSLVQGSSGYTF.

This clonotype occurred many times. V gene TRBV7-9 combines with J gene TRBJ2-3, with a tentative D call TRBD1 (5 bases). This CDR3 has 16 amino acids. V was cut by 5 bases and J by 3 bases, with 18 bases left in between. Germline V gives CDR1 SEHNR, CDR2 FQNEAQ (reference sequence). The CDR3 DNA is TGTGCCAGCAGCCCCCGGTTTCCAGGGTCGACAGATACGCAGTATTTT. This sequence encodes CASSPRFPGSTDTQYF.

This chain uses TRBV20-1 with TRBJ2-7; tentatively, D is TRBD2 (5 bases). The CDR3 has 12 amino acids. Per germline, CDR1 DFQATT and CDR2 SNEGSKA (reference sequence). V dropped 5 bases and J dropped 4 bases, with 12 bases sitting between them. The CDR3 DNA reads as TGCAGTGCTGGACGGACTTTTTACGAGCAGTACTTC. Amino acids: CSAGRTFYEQYF.